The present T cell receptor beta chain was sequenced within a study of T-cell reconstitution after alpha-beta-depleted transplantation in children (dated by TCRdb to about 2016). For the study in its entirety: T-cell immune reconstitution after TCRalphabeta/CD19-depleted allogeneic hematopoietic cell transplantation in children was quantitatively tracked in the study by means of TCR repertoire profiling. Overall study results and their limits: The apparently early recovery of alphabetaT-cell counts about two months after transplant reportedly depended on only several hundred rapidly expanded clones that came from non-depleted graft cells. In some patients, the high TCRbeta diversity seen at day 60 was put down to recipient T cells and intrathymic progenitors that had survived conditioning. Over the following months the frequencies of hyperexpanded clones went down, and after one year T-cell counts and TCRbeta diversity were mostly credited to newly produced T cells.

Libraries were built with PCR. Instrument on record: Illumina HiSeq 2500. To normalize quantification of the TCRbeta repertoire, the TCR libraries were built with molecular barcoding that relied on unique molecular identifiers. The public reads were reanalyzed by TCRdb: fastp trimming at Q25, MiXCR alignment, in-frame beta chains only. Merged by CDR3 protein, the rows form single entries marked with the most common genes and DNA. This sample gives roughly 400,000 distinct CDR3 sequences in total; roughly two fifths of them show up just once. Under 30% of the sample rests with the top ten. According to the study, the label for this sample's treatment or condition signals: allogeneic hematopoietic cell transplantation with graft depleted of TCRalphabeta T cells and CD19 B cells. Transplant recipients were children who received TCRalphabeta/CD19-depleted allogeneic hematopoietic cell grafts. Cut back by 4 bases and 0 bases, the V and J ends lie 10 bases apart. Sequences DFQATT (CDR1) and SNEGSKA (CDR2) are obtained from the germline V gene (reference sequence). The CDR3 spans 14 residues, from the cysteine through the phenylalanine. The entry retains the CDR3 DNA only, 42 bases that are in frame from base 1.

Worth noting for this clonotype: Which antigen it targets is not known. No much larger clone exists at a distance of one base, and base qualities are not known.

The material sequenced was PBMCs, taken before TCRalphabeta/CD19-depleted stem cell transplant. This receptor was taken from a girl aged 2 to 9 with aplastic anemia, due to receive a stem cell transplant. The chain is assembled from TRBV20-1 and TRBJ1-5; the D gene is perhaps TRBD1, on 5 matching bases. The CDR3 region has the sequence CSATGLVSNQPQHF. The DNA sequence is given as TGCAGTGCTACGGGACTCGTTAGCAATCAGCCCCAGCATTTT.